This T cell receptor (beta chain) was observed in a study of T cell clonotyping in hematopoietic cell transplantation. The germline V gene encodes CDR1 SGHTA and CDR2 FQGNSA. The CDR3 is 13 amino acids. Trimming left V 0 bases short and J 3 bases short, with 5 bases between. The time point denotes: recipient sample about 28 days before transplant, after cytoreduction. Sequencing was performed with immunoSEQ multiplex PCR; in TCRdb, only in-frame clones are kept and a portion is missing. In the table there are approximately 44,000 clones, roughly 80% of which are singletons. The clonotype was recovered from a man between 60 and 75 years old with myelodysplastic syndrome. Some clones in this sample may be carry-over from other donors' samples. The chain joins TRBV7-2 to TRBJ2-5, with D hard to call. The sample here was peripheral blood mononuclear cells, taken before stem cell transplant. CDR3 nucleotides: TGTGCCAGCAGCTTAGCGGTCGAAGAGACCCAGTACTTC. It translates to CASSLAVEETQYF.